These 12 T cell receptor beta chains were all obtained from the same sample, sequenced in a study of blood T cell repertoires in COVID-19. Profiled with immunoSEQ multiplex PCR; TCRdb holds only in-frame clones, not every one. This sample has some 150,000 clones, with around 80% found just once. Sequencing input: peripheral blood. These receptors were obtained from a man aged 60-69 years with active or convalescent COVID-19.

V gene TRBV4-3 combines with J gene TRBJ2-3; 7 bases fit TRBD1. The CDR3 length is 17 residues. Germline V gives CDR1 LGHNA, CDR2 YSLEER. The ends lost 0 bases at V and 6 bases at J; junction bases unmatched: 12. The CDR3 sequence is CASSQDRHRQGVDTQYF. CDR3 DNA sequence: TGCGCCAGCAGCCAAGATCGGCATCGACAGGGTGTGGATACGCAGTATTTT.

The chain employs TRBV24-1 and TRBJ2-5; a weak D match, TRBD1 (6 bases). The CDR3 extends over 16 amino acids. The V gene lost 3 bases and the J gene lost 5 bases, with 18 bases spanning the gap. CDR1 is KGHDR, CDR2 SFDVKD, per germline. CDR3 loop: CATSDTSAGALETQYF. The CDR3 region has the DNA TGTGCCACCAGTGATACCTCGGCAGGGGCGCTGGAGACCCAGTACTTC.

The CDR3, as DNA: TGTGCCAGCAGTCCCCTCCCTGATCTAGGCACAGATACGCAGTATTTT. It is translated as CASSPLPDLGTDTQYF. The gene calls are TRBV28 and TRBJ2-3, with D uncertain. The CDR3 has 16 amino acids. Trimming cost V 5 bases and J 1 base, with 16 bases left between them. CDR1 and CDR2 from the germline V gene are MDHEN and SYDVKM.

This clone has more than one count but fewer than ten. V and J are TRBV9 and TRBJ2-5; 7 bases match TRBD1. The CDR3 extends over 13 amino acids. Germline CDR1 and CDR2: SGDLS and YYNGEE. Trimming at V came to 5 bases and at J to 3 bases, leaving 4 bases not matched to a gene. CDR3 sequence: CASRGTGEETQYF. CDR3 nucleotides: TGTGCCAGCAGGGGAACAGGGGAAGAGACCCAGTACTTC.

The sample holds one count of this clone. V usage is TRBV11-2 and J usage is TRBJ2-3; TRBD2 agrees at 9 bases. J lost 4 bases, V lost 2 bases, and 7 bases had no gene match. The CDR3 loop spans 16 amino acids. Per the germline V gene, CDR1 is SGHAT and CDR2 is FQNNGV. DNA of the CDR3: TGTGCCAGCAGCTTACAAGGCGGGAGGGACGCAGATACGCAGTATTTT. Translation: CASSLQGGRDADTQYF. The complete variable domain, with remaining parts taken from reference TRBV11-2 and TRBJ2-3, reads EAGVAQSPRYKIIEKRQSVAFWCNPISGHATLYWYQQILGQGPKLLIQFQNNGVVDDSQLPKDRFSAERLKGVDSTLKIQPAKLEDSAVYLCASSLQGGRDADTQYFGPGTRLTVL.

V and J are TRBV7-8 and TRBJ2-5; tentative D call: TRBD2 (6 bases). V lost 5 bases, J lost 7 bases, and 20 bases lay in between. Germline V lookup: CDR1 SGHVS, CDR2 FQNEAQ. CDR3 length: 15 residues. In DNA, the CDR3 is TGTGCCAGCAGCACCGATCCACTAGCAAAGGCGACCCAGTACTTC. This translates into CASSTDPLAKATQYF.

This rearrangement joins TRBV27 to TRBJ1-2; a possible D gene is TRBD1 (6 bases). The V end was cut by 2 bases, the J end by 6 bases, with 10 bases between. The CDR3 consists of 13 residues. Germline V gene lookup returns CDR1 MNHEY and CDR2 SMNVEV (reference sequence). The CDR3 DNA reads TGTGCCAGCAGTTTACGGGGGGCGGATGGCTACACCTTC. Amino acid sequence: CASSLRGADGYTF.

This chain uses TRBV10-3 with TRBJ2-7; 8 positions agree with TRBD1. V lost 0 bases, J lost 6 bases, and 7 bases stayed unmatched. The CDR3 sequence is 15 residues long. The V gene's germline CDR1 is ENHRY and CDR2 SYGVKD. CDR3 in DNA: TGTGCCATCAGTGAGTCCGGCAGGGGGCCTCTCGAGCAGTACTTC. Translation gives CAISESGRGPLEQYF.

This chain joins TRBV2 and TRBJ1-2; D may be TRBD1 (6 bases). The V end lost 2 bases, the J end lost 8 bases, and 18 bases lay between the germline ends. This CDR3 is built from 15 residues. Looked up from germline, CDR1 is SNHLY and CDR2 is FYNNEI. In DNA, the CDR3 is TGTGCCAGCAGTGAATCGAGATCAATGGGGGCCGGCTACACCTTC. Translation: CASSESRSMGAGYTF.

This rearrangement joins TRBV9 to TRBJ2-7; 7 bases agree with TRBD1. V lost 0 bases to trimming and J lost 2 bases; unmatched junction nucleotides: 2. This CDR3 has 14 residues. The V gene's germline CDR1 is SGDLS and CDR2 YYNGEE. CDR3 DNA sequence: TGTGCCAGCAGCGTAGCCCAGGGGGCCTACGAGCAGTACTTC. Its translation is CASSVAQGAYEQYF.

The chain is built from TRBV2 and TRBJ1-2; the match to TRBD1 covers 9 bases. The CDR3 length is 14 residues. The V and J ends lost 5 bases and 4 bases, in that order; junction bases with no gene match: 5. The V gene's germline CDR1 is SNHLY and CDR2 FYNNEI. The CDR3 sequence is CASSRGGQGYGYTF. The CDR3 DNA reads as TGTGCCAGCAGTCGCGGGGGACAGGGCTATGGCTACACCTTC.

The chain recombines TRBV6-2 or TRBV6-3 with TRBJ2-4; 8 positions match TRBD1. Germline V gives CDR1 MNHEY, CDR2 SVGEGT. V shed 5 bases, J shed 5 bases, and the junction held 5 bases outside the gene matches. This CDR3 is built from 14 residues. This CDR3 is CASSRDRGENIQYF. The DNA of the CDR3 is TGTGCCAGCAGTCGCGACAGGGGCGAAAACATTCAGTACTTC.